This T cell receptor (beta chain) stems from a study of identical twins. TCRdb re-analysed the 5' RACE reads in MiXCR, keeping a single row per CDR3 protein. Of 310,000 or so distinct CDR3 sequences detected, more than 8% appear once; the ten largest clones hold around 7.1%. Remarks on this clonotype: Antigen unknown.

The CDR3 totals 14 residues. The trim removed 4 bases at V and 7 bases at J, leaving 5 bases unmatched. Study results and limitations: Zero-insertion analyses might be partly confounded by invariant T cells like MAIT and iNKT.

The same data also contributed to another study, on yellow fever vaccine responses in identical twins.

The clonotype comes from a woman under 30 in good health. Sequencing used CD8+ T cells sorted from blood. This rearrangement joins TRBV6-7 to TRBJ1-4; 8 nucleotides agree with TRBD1. TRBV6-7 is known as an ORF, though its function is uncertain. The DNA of the CDR3 is TGTGCCAGCAGTTCCGGGACAGGTGGTGAAAAACTGTTTTTT. It is translated as CASSSGTGGEKLFF.